A single sample is the source of the 20 T cell receptor beta chains below, sequenced in a study of blood T cell repertoires in COVID-19. The protocol was immunoSEQ multiplex PCR, while the TCRdb copy is restricted to in-frame clones and leaves out a portion. The sample shows under 300,000 clones, around 84% of them seen only once. Sequencing used peripheral blood. The receptor source for this set is a woman aged 18-35 years with acute or convalescent COVID-19.

The rearrangement joins TRBV7-2 to TRBJ1-2, with D perhaps matching TRBD1 (6 bases). Between the trimmed V and J ends, which lost 4 bases and 8 bases, there was a span of 23 bases. Germline V lookup: CDR1 SGHTA, CDR2 FQGNSA. This CDR3 comprises 16 residues. Here the CDR3 DNA reads TGTGCCAGCAGCTCGCCGCTCCGGACAGATCGCAGAGGCTACACCTTC. Protein sequence: CASSSPLRTDRRGYTF.

The genes are TRBV19 and TRBJ1-1, with 7 nucleotides matching TRBD1. With V trimmed by 7 bases and J by 2 bases, 7 bases remained unmatched. This CDR3 is 14 amino acids long. Germline values: CDR1 LNHDA, CDR2 SQIVND (reference sequence). The CDR3 coding sequence is TGTGCCAGTACCCTGACAGGGCGAAACACTGAAGCTTTCTTT. This encodes CASTLTGRNTEAFF.

CDR3 loop: CASSPPRFTSGNNTDTQYF. The CDR3 coding sequence is TGTGCCAGCAGTCCCCCGAGGTTCACTAGCGGGAACAACACAGATACGCAGTATTTT. This chain joins TRBV28 and TRBJ2-3; TRBD2 aligns across 10 bases. Germline V gene lookup returns CDR1 MDHEN and CDR2 SYDVKM. Germline trimming cut 5 bases from V and 2 bases from J; bases unmatched to any gene: 16. The CDR3 has 19 amino acids.

This chain uses TRBV30 with TRBJ2-7; 8 bases line up with TRBD2. Trimming took 2 bases from V and 7 from J; bases not matched to a gene: 16. Germline lookup yields CDR1 GTSNPN and CDR2 SVGIG (reference sequence). The CDR3 length is 16 residues. The CDR3 coding sequence is TGTGCCTGGAGTTCCCTCTTAGCGGGGAAGTCGGGAGAGCAGTACTTC. It yields the protein CAWSSLLAGKSGEQYF.

CDR3 in amino acids: CASSLGASPLYF. The CDR3, as DNA: TGTGCCAGCAGCCTAGGGGCCTCGCCCCTGTACTTC. The gene calls are TRBV12-3 or TRBV12-4 and TRBJ2-7; possibly TRBD1 for D (5 bases). The CDR3 is 12 amino acids. V lost 6 bases and J lost 12, with 18 bases in between.

The CDR3 coding sequence is TGTGCCAGCAGTTTAGAGTCTTTTGTCGCAGATACGCAGTATTTT. Translation: CASSLESFVADTQYF. The gene calls are TRBV28 and TRBJ2-3; D is unclear. Germline CDR1 MDHEN, CDR2 SYDVKM. The CDR3 runs 15 residues. The ends were cut back, 2 bases at V and 4 bases at J, with 13 bases in the middle.

The chain has TRBV6-1 and TRBJ2-4; 9 bases map to TRBD1. Germline V gene data show CDR1 as MNHNS and CDR2 as SASEGT. V was pared by 0 bases and J by 2 bases, with 14 bases of the junction left unmatched. This CDR3 has 20 amino acids. The CDR3 bases are TGTGCCAGCAGTGAAGCCGGAGGGTTACAGGGGGCAACTACCAAAAACATTCAGTACTTC. Its protein is CASSEAGGLQGATTKNIQYF.

This CDR3 reads CASSKTTSGRGNEQFF. CDR3 in DNA: TGTGCCAGCAGTAAAACGACTAGCGGGAGGGGAAATGAGCAGTTCTTC. The chain recombines TRBV6-6 with TRBJ2-1, with TRBD2 identical over 14 bases. V lost 5 bases and J lost 7; bases outside the gene matches: 7. CDR1 MNHNY and CDR2 SVGAGI come from the germline V gene (reference sequence). The CDR3 has 16 residues.

The rearrangement uses TRBV6-2 or TRBV6-3 and TRBJ2-7; possible D gene TRBD1, 5 bases. Germline V gives CDR1 MNHEY, CDR2 SVGEGT. The CDR3 is made up of 14 amino acids. Trimming took off 3 bases at V and 0 bases at J, with 9 bases between the two ends. The CDR3: CASSYAGSSYEQYF. In DNA form, the CDR3 reads TGTGCCAGCAGTTATGCAGGGTCCTCCTACGAGCAGTACTTC.

The chain has TRBV5-3 and TRBJ2-5; TRBD1 aligns across 11 bases. TRBV5-3 is flagged as an ORF with uncertain function. V was clipped by 0 bases and J by 5 bases; unmatched bases: 9. CDR3 length: 17 amino acids. This CDR3 reads CARSLVSWTGGQETQYF. DNA for the CDR3: TGTGCCAGAAGCTTGGTCTCTTGGACAGGGGGCCAGGAGACCCAGTACTTC.

This clone was seen more than once but under ten times. The chain combines TRBV7-8 with TRBJ1-5, with 8 bases that match TRBD1. This CDR3 spans 16 amino acids. Germline V gene data show CDR1 as SGHVS and CDR2 as FQNEAQ. Unmatched junction bases numbered 6, after V lost 0 bases and J lost 5 bases. CDR3 DNA sequence: TGTGCCAGCAGCTTAGCGGAGGACAGGGCGTATCAGCCCCAGCATTTT. Its translation: CASSLAEDRAYQPQHF. Using reference TRBV7-8 and TRBJ1-5 for the parts outside the CDR3, the full variable domain is GAGVSQSPRYKVAKRGQDVALRCDPISGHVSLFWYQQALGQGPEFLTYFQNEAQLDKSGLPSDRFFAERPEGSVSTLKIQRTQQEDSAVYLCASSLAEDRAYQPQHFGDGTRLSIL.

V is TRBV7-9 and J is TRBJ2-1; D might be TRBD1 (8 bases). Germline loops: CDR1 SEHNR, CDR2 FQNEAQ (reference sequence). The CDR3 has 16 residues. Trimming cost V 0 bases and J 6 bases, with 15 bases left between them. CDR3 in amino acids: CASSLAQGAGVNEQFF. The DNA of the CDR3 is TGTGCCAGCAGCTTAGCCCAGGGGGCGGGAGTCAATGAGCAGTTCTTC.

The chain recombines TRBV5-5 with TRBJ1-2; no clear D gene. Between the trimmed V and J ends, which lost 2 bases and 2 bases, there was a span of 13 bases. The CDR3 totals 15 residues. Germline V gene data show CDR1 as SGHKS and CDR2 as YYEKEE (reference sequence). CDR3 nucleotides: TGTGCCAGCAGCTTACTGACGAGGGAAAACTATGGCTACACCTTC. It translates to CASSLLTRENYGYTF.

In this sample, this clone turned up once. V is TRBV4-3 and J is TRBJ2-2; D gene uncertain. Trimming shortened V by 0 bases and J by 4 bases, and 12 bases separated the two germline ends. Germline CDR1 LGHNA, CDR2 YSLEER. The CDR3 totals 16 residues. CDR3: CASSQEHRWSTGELFF. The CDR3 region has the DNA TGCGCCAGCAGCCAAGAACATCGGTGGAGCACCGGGGAGCTGTTTTTT.

The chain is built from TRBV24-1 and TRBJ2-2; D is possibly TRBD2 (6 bases). The CDR3 is 14 residues long. Germline V CDR1 and CDR2: KGHDR, SFDVKD. Trimming took 9 bases from V and 5 from J, leaving 15 bases between them. DNA for the CDR3: TGTGCCACCCAGACCGGGACTCCAACCGGGGAGCTGTTTTTT. This translates into CATQTGTPTGELFF.

The chain couples TRBV5-4 to TRBJ1-1, with 12 bases aligning to TRBD1. Looked up from germline, CDR1 is SGHNT and CDR2 is YYREEE (reference sequence). V lost 1 base and J lost 3; bases outside the gene matches: 13. CDR3 length equals 19 residues. In DNA form, the CDR3 reads TGTGCCAGCAGCTTGCGGCCGGGACAGGGGGCGCGGTATGACACTGAAGCTTTCTTT. Residues: CASSLRPGQGARYDTEAFF. Complete variable domain (other parts from reference TRBV5-4 and TRBJ1-1): ETGVTQSPTHLIKTRGQQVTLRCSSQSGHNTVSWYQQALGQGPQFIFQYYREEENGRGNFPPRFSGLQFPNYSSELNVNALELDDSALYLCASSLRPGQGARYDTEAFFGQGTRLTVV.

The chain has TRBV6-5 and TRBJ1-3, with TRBD1 matching over 7 bases. The germline gives CDR1 MNHEY, CDR2 SVGAGI. The CDR3 runs 14 residues. V lost 6 bases, J lost 1 base, and 3 bases stayed unmatched. CDR3 DNA: TGTGCCAGCAGCCCGACAGGGTCTGGAAACACCATATATTTT. The encoded protein is CASSPTGSGNTIYF.

The chain employs TRBV30 and TRBJ2-7, with D maybe TRBD1 (6 bases). In germline, CDR1 is GTSNPN, CDR2 SVGIG (reference sequence). Trimming took 7 bases from V and 0 from J, leaving 13 bases between them. The CDR3 has 13 amino acids. CDR3 amino acids: CALMTGSSYEQYF. In nucleotides, the CDR3 is TGTGCCTTAATGACAGGATCCTCCTACGAGCAGTACTTC. The entire variable domain, with the rest obtained from reference TRBV30 and TRBJ2-7, is as follows: SQTIHQWPATLVQPVGSPLSLECTVEGTSNPNLYWYRQAAGRGLQLLFYSVGIGQISSEVPQNLSASRPQDRQFILSSKKLLLSDSGFYLCALMTGSSYEQYFGPGTRLTVT.

The chain has TRBV12-3 or TRBV12-4 and TRBJ2-7, with 7 nucleotides matching TRBD1. The CDR3 spans 12 residues. V was clipped by 6 bases and J by 7 bases; unmatched bases: 6. CDR3 sequence (DNA): TGTGCCAGCAGCCCACAGGGGTTTGAGCAGTACTTC. Encoded protein: CASSPQGFEQYF.

This chain joins TRBV7-3 and TRBJ2-5; TRBD2 is a possible D gene (6 bases). Germline V lookup: CDR1 SGHTA, CDR2 FQGTGA. Trimming removed 5 bases at V and 1 base at J, with 8 bases between. The CDR3 loop spans 13 amino acids. The CDR3 here is CASSAGPQETQYF. As DNA, the CDR3 is TGTGCCAGCAGCGCGGGGCCCCAAGAGACCCAGTACTTC.